This TCR beta chain was recorded in a study of healthy donors' naive CD4 and CD8 T cells. Study-wide results and limits: Homeostatic proliferation of naive T cells was not examined as a bias source. Chains were not paired, since alpha and beta were sequenced in bulk. Most V and J genes were reportedly biased between naive CD4+ and CD8+ cells.

TCR libraries were built from roughly 0.5 ug of total RNA by linear amplification. TCRdb re-derived calls from the reads in MiXCR, one entry per CDR3 protein. The repertoire consists of roughly 200,000 distinct CDR3 sequences, with 65% to 75% occurring once and the leading ten covering less than 2.5%. Sorting defined naive CD4+ as CD4+CD8-CD45RO-CD45RA+ and naive CD8+ as CD8+CD4-CD45RA+CD27bright. V was trimmed by 4 bases and J by 2 bases, leaving 9 bases between them. The CDR3 extends over 13 amino acids. Germline-derived CDR1 and CDR2 are SGHDT and YYEEEE. In regard to this clonotype: Its specificity is not known.

This sequence was found in a pool of human donors in good health; the sample pools cells from several healthy donors. The chain recombines TRBV5-6 with TRBJ2-5; TRBD1 is a possible D gene (6 bases). What was sequenced was naive CD4+ and CD8+ T cells sorted from blood, pooled from several donors. Written as DNA, the CDR3 is TGTGCCAGCAGCGTCGGGACACAAGAGACCCAGTACTTC. Translating it yields CASSVGTQETQYF. The entire variable domain, with the rest obtained from reference TRBV5-6 and TRBJ2-5, is as follows: DAGVTQSPTHLIKTRGQQVTLRCSPKSGHDTVSWYQQALGQGPQFIFQYYEEEERQRGNFPDRFSGHQFPNYSSELNVNALLLGDSALYLCASSVGTQETQYFGPGTRLLVL.